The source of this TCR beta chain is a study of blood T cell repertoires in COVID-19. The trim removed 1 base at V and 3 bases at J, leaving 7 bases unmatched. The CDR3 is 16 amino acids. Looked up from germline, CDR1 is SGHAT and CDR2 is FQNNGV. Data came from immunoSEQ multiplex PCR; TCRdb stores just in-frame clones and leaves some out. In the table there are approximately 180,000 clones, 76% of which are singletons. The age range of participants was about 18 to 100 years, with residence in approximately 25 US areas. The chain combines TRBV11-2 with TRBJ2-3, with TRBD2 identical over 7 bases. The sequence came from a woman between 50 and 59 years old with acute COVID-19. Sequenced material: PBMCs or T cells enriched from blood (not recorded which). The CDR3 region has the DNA TGTGCCAGCAGCTTAGCCCTCGGACTAGGAACAGATACGCAGTATTTT. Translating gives CASSLALGLGTDTQYF.